Listed below are T cell receptor beta chains from one sample, sequenced in a study of Ad26.COV2.S vaccination and SARS-CoV-2 variants. The data were produced by immunoSEQ multiplex PCR, yet TCRdb's version contains in-frame clones alone and is incomplete. The profile shows 250,000 to 300,000 clones, 70% to 90% of them singletons. The specimen was peripheral blood, collected in a trial of Ad26.COV2.S vaccine versus placebo. The source of these receptors is a person between 18 and 65 years old who received the Ad26.COV2.S COVID-19 vaccine or a placebo. Both conserved end residues are part of each CDR3. D genes are given only for firm matches. Size tells how often a clone was seen (once, few, many) or the class of an expanded clone, and some rows leave it out.

d_call clone_size j_call v_call cdr3_aa cdr3_nt
TRBD2 once TRBJ2-1 TRBV5-1 CASSPKLGLATLKGPYNEQFF TGCGCCAGCAGCCCAAAACTCGGACTAGCGACCCTAAAGGGGCCCTACAATGAGCAGTTCTTC
. . TRBJ2-1 TRBV7-6 CASSRDQTGEQFF TGTGCCAGCAGCCGAGACCAAACCGGTGAGCAGTTCTTC
. . TRBJ2-7 TRBV6-5 CASSYSILNSYEQYF TGTGCCAGCAGTTACTCCATACTAAATTCCTACGAGCAGTACTTC
TRBD1 . TRBJ1-2 TRBV28 CASGTSGQGGYGYTF TGTGCCAGCGGTACTTCGGGACAGGGAGGCTATGGCTACACCTTC
TRBD1 . TRBJ2-6 TRBV9 CASPEEQGAHSGANVLTF TGTGCCAGTCCGGAGGAACAGGGGGCGCATTCTGGGGCCAACGTCCTGACTTTC
. . TRBJ2-5 TRBV10-3 CAISEEKGIQETQYF TGTGCCATCAGTGAAGAAAAGGGAATACAAGAGACCCAGTACTTC
TRBD2 . TRBJ2-3 TRBV7-6 CASSLTRGGTDTQYF TGTGCCAGCAGCTTAACTCGGGGGGGCACAGATACGCAGTATTTT
. . TRBJ2-6 TRBV6-5 CASSYSYNPGANVLTF TGTGCCAGCAGTTACTCATACAACCCTGGGGCCAACGTCCTGACTTTC
. few TRBJ2-3 TRBV6-5 CASDGGLGADTQYF TGTGCCAGCGACGGGGGCCTGGGCGCAGATACGCAGTATTTT
. . TRBJ1-4 TRBV12-3/TRBV12-4 CASGNEKLFF TGTGCCAGCGGGAATGAAAAACTGTTTTTT
. . TRBJ1-6 TRBV27 CASSPWADNSPLHF TGTGCCAGCAGTCCATGGGCCGATAATTCACCCCTCCACTTT
. once TRBJ1-2 TRBV14 CASSQNYRLGYTF TGTGCCAGCAGCCAGAACTACAGGCTTGGCTACACCTTC
. . TRBJ1-6 TRBV10-2 CASSDSLGSPLHF TGCGCCAGCAGTGATTCCCTAGGTTCACCCCTCCACTTT
. . TRBJ2-7 TRBV5-4 CASSSGTWAYEQYF TGTGCCAGCAGCTCCGGGACTTGGGCCTACGAGCAGTACTTC
. once TRBJ1-1 TRBV29-1 CSVVGNTEAFF TGCAGCGTTGTGGGGAACACTGAAGCTTTCTTT
. . TRBJ1-1 TRBV9 CASSVGPGMNTEAFF TGTGCCAGCAGCGTAGGACCAGGAATGAACACTGAAGCTTTCTTT
. . TRBJ1-5 TRBV7-2 CASSFMTALNQPQHF TGTGCCAGCAGCTTCATGACAGCCCTTAATCAGCCCCAGCATTTT
TRBD1 . TRBJ1-1 TRBV29-1 CSVEFTSVRQGGIEAFF TGCAGCGTTGAATTCACCTCCGTCCGACAGGGCGGTATCGAAGCTTTCTTT
. . TRBJ2-5 TRBV30 CAWTDGGAQETQYF TGTGCCTGGACCGACGGCGGGGCACAAGAGACCCAGTACTTC
. . TRBJ2-7 TRBV5-1 CASSGEGEANPYEQYF TGCGCCAGCAGCGGTGAGGGGGAGGCCAACCCCTACGAGCAGTACTTC
. many TRBJ1-1 TRBV2 CASINLGGNTEAFF TGTGCCAGCATTAATTTGGGCGGGAACACTGAAGCTTTCTTT
TRBD1 . TRBJ1-5 TRBV19 CASRTGTGGWRTQPQHF TGTGCCAGTAGGACCGGGACAGGGGGCTGGAGAACTCAGCCCCAGCATTTT
TRBD1 . TRBJ2-1 TRBV6-4 CASSEDTGTGYEQFF TGTGCCAGCAGCGAAGATACCGGGACAGGTTATGAGCAGTTCTTC
. . TRBJ1-2 TRBV5-1 CASSLERVDDYGYTF TGCGCCAGCAGCTTGGAAAGGGTAGATGACTATGGCTACACCTTC
. few TRBJ1-3 TRBV7-9 CASSSSGGLAGNTIYF TGTGCCAGCAGCTCCAGCGGGGGTTTGGCTGGAAACACCATATATTTT